This record covers a single TCR beta chain. Its antigen remains unknown. The data stem from a study of identical twins. Study-wide results and limits: Analyses of zero insertions could be partly confounded by invariant MAIT and iNKT cells. Abundant beta clonotypes from cord blood bore fewer insertions; memory repertoires lacked this pattern. Monozygotic twin pairs showed more out-of-frame TCR alpha sharing than models estimated.

Addition of a universal primer site occurred through template switching, and cDNA carried unique molecular identifiers. One entry per CDR3 protein results from TCRdb running MiXCR on the 5' RACE reads. The sample holds some 1,600,000 distinct CDR3 sequences, 25% to 35% seen once. The receptor was derived from a newborn girl in good health. The sequenced sample was cord blood.

The CDR3 protein is CSARETGQGPNEKLFF. The CDR3 DNA reads TGCAGTGCTAGAGAGACAGGACAGGGCCCTAATGAAAAACTGTTTTTT. The V and J genes are TRBV20-1 and TRBJ1-4; 8 positions agree with TRBD1. From germline, CDR1 is DFQATT and CDR2 SNEGSKA (reference sequence). The CDR3 extends over 16 amino acids. The V and J ends lost 0 bases and 3 bases, in that order; junction bases with no gene match: 6.